This T cell receptor (beta chain) was found in a study of control samples from healthy donors and cancer patients. Measured with immunoSEQ multiplex PCR; TCRdb has only the in-frame clones, and not every one. The sample yields approximately 170,000 clones, roughly nine tenths seen once. The CDR3 sequence is 15 residues long. Trimming removed 0 bases at V and 5 bases at J, with 11 bases between. CDR1 is LNHNV, CDR2 YYDKDF, per germline (reference sequence). This TCR was recovered from a man aged 25-45 years in good health. The rearrangement joins TRBV15 to TRBJ1-5, with a possible D match to TRBD1 (5 bases). Sequenced: blood. CDR3 region: CATSRDREPHQPQHF. The CDR3 region has the DNA TGTGCCACCAGCAGAGACAGGGAACCGCATCAGCCCCAGCATTTT.